This T cell receptor beta chain was captured by sequencing in a study of patients and donors after allogeneic stem cell transplantation. TCRdb redid the calling of the RT-PCR reads with MiXCR, one entry per CDR3 protein. The sample carries some 960,000 distinct CDR3 sequences, approximately 18% recorded once. The CDR3 is made up of 11 amino acids. V was clipped by 7 bases and J by 7 bases; unmatched bases: 5. Per germline, CDR1 SQVTM and CDR2 ANQGSEA. Specimen: blood, either unsorted or a sorted T cell fraction (not recorded which). The rearrangement joins TRBV29-1 to TRBJ1-2, with 8 bases aligning to TRBD1. This receptor was taken from a human donor who was either an allogeneic HSCT recipient or a stem cell or donor lymphocyte infusion donor (not recorded which). It is not recorded whose cells these are; they may come from a transplant donor. The CDR3 DNA reads TGCAGCGAGCGCACAGGGGGTGGCTACACCTTC. It translates to CSERTGGGYTF.